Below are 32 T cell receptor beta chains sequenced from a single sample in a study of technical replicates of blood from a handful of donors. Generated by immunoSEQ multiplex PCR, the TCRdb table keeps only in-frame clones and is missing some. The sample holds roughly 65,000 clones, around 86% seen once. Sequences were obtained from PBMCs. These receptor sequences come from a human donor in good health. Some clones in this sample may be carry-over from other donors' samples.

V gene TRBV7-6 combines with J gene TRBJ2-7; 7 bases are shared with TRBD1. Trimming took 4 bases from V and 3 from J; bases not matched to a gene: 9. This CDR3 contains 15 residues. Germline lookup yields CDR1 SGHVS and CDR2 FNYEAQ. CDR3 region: CASSSKATGNYEQYF. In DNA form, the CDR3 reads TGTGCCAGCAGCTCAAAAGCGACAGGGAACTACGAGCAGTACTTC. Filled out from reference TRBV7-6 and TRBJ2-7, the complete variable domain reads GAGVSQSPRYKVTKRGQDVALRCDPISGHVSLYWYRQALGQGPEFLTYFNYEAQQDKSGLPNDRFSAERPEGSISTLTIQRTEQRDSAMYRCASSSKATGNYEQYFGPGTRLTVT.

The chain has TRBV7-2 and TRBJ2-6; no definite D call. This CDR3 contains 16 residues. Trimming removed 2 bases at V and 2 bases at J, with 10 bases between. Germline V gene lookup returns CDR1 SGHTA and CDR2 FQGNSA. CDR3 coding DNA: TGTGCCAGCAGCTTACCCCCCCCAACTGGGGCCAACGTCCTGACTTTC. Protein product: CASSLPPPTGANVLTF.

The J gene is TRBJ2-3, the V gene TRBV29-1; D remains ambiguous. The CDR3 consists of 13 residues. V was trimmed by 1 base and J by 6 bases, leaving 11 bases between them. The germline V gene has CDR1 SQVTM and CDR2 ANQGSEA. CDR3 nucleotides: TGCAGCGTTGAAGGAGGTCCTGCCGATACGCAGTATTTT. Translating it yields CSVEGGPADTQYF.

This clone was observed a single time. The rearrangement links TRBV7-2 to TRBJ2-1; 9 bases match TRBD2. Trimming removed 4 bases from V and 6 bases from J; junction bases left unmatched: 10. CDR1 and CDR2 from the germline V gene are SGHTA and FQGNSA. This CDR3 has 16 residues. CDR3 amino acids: CASSWSGTSPINEQFF. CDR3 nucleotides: TGTGCCAGCAGCTGGTCCGGGACTAGCCCGATCAATGAGCAGTTCTTC.

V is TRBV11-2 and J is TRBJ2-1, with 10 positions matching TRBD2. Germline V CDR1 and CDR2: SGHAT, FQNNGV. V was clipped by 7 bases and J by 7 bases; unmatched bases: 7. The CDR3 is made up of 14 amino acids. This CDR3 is CASTPGLASNEQFF. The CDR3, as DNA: TGTGCCAGCACCCCGGGACTAGCGTCTAATGAGCAGTTCTTC.

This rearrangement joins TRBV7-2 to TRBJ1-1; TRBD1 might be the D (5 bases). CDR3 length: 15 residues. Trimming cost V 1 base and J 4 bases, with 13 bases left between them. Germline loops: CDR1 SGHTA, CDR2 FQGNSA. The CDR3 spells CASSLEPQAGTEAFF. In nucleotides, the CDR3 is TGTGCCAGCAGCTTAGAGCCACAGGCAGGCACTGAAGCTTTCTTT.

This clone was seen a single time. The CDR3 nucleotides are TGCGCCAGCAGGGCGAAGACCGGGACAGGGGCCTACGAGCAGTACTTC. This sequence encodes CASRAKTGTGAYEQYF. This chain links TRBV4-1 with TRBJ2-7, with TRBD1 identical over 10 bases. CDR1 and CDR2 (germline): MGHRA, YSYEKL. This CDR3 region has 16 residues. With V trimmed by 6 bases and J by 2 bases, 10 bases remained unmatched.

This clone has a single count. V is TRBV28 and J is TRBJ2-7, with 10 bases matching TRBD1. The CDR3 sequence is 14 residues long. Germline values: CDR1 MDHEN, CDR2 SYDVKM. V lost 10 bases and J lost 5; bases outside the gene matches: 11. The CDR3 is CATLIRDRGDEQYF. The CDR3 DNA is TGTGCCACACTGATCCGGGACAGGGGCGACGAGCAGTACTTC.

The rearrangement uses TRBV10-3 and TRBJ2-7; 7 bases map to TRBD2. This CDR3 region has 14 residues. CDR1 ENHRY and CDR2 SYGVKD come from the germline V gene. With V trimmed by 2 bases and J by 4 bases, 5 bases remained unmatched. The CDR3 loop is CAISEREERYEQYF. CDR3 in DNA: TGTGCCATCAGTGAGCGGGAGGAGCGGTACGAGCAGTACTTC.

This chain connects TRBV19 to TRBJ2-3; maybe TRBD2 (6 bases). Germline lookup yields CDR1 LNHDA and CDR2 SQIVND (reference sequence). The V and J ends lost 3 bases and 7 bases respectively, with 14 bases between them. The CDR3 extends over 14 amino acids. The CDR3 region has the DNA TGTGCCAGTAGTATCGGAGGGTCGAGGAATACGCAGTATTTT. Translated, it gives CASSIGGSRNTQYF.

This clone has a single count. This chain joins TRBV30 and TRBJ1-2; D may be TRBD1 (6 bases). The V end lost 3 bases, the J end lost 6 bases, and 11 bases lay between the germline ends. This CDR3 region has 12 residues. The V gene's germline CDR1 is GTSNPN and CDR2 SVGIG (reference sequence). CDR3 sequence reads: CAWSGGADGYTF. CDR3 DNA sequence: TGTGCCTGGAGCGGGGGGGCCGATGGCTACACCTTC. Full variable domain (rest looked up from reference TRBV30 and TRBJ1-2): SQTIHQWPATLVQPVGSPLSLECTVEGTSNPNLYWYRQAAGRGLQLLFYSVGIGQISSEVPQNLSASRPQDRQFILSSKKLLLSDSGFYLCAWSGGADGYTFGSGTRLTVV.

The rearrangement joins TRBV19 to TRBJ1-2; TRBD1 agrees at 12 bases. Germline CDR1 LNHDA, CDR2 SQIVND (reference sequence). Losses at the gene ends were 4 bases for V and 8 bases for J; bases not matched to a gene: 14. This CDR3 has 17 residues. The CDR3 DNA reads TGTGCCAGTAGTACCCAGGAACTCGGGACAGGGGGCAGGGGCTACACCTTC. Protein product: CASSTQELGTGGRGYTF.

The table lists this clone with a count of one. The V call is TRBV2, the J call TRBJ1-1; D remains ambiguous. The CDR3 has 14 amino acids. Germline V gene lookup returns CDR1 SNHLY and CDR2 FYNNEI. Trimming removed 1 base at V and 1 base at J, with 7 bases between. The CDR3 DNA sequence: TGTGCCAGCAGTGAAGGGCGGGCGAACACTGAAGCTTTCTTT. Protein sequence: CASSEGRANTEAFF.

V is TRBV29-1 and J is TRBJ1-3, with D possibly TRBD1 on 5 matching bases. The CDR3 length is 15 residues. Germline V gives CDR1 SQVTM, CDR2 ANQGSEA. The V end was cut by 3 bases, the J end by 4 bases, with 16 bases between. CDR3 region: CSVEVQDALGNTIYF. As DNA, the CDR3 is TGCAGCGTTGAGGTACAGGACGCGTTGGGAAACACCATATATTTT.

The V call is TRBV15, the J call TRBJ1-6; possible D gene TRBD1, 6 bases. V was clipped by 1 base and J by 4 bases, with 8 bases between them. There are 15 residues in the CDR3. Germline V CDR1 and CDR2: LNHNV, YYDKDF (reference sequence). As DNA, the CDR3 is TGTGCCACCAGCAGAGGTACAGGGTATAATTCACCCCTCCACTTT. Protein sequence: CATSRGTGYNSPLHF.

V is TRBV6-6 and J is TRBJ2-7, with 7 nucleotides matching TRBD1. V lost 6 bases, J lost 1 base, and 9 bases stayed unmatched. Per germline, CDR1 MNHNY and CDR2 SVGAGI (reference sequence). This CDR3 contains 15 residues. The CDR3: CASSTQTGKSYEQYF. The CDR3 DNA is TGTGCCAGCAGCACTCAGACAGGGAAGTCCTACGAGCAGTACTTC.

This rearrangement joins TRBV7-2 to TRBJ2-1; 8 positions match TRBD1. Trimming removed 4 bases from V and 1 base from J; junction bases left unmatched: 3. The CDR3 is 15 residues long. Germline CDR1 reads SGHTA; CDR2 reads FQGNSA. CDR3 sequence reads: CASSSRQGSYNEQFF. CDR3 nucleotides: TGTGCCAGCAGCTCGAGACAGGGGTCCTACAATGAGCAGTTCTTC.

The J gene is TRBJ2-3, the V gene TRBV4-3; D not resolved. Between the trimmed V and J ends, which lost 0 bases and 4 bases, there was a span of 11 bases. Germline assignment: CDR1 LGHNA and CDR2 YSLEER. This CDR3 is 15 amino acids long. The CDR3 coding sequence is TGCGCCAGCAGCCAAGATAGATACCACGCAGATACGCAGTATTTT. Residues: CASSQDRYHADTQYF.

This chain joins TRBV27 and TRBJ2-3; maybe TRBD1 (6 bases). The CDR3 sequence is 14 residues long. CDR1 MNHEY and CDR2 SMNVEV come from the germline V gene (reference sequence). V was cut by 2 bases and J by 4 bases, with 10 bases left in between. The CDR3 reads CASSLDQGSDTQYF. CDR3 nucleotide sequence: TGTGCCAGCAGTTTAGATCAGGGGTCAGATACGCAGTATTTT.

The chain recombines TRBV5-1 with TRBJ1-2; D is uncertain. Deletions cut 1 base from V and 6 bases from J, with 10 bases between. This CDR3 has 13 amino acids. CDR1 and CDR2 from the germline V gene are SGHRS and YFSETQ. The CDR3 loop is CASSLYGVNGYTF. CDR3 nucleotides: TGCGCCAGCAGCTTGTACGGAGTCAATGGCTACACCTTC.

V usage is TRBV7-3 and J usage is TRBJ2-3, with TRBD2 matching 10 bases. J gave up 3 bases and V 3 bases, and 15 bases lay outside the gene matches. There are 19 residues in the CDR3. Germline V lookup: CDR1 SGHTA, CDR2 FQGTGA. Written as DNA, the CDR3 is TGTGCCAGCAGCTTCCCTCGGGGAGCGGGAGGGCCCGGGACAGATACGCAGTATTTT. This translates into CASSFPRGAGGPGTDTQYF.

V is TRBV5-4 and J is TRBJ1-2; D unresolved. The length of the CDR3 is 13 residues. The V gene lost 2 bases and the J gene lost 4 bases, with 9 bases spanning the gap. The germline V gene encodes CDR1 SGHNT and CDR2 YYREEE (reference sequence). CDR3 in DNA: TGTGCCAGCAGCTTCCCGGAGATCTATGGCTACACCTTC. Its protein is CASSFPEIYGYTF.

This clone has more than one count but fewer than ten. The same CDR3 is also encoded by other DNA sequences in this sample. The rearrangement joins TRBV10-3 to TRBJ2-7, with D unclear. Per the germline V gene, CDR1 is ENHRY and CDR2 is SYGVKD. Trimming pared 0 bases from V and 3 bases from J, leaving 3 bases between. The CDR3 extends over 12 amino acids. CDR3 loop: CAISESSYEQYF. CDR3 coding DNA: TGTGCCATCAGTGAGTCGAGCTACGAGCAGTACTTC.

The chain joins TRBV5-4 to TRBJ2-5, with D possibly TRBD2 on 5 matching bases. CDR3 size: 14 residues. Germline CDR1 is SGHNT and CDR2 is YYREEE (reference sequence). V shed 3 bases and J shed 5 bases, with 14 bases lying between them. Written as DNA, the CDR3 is TGTGCCAGCAGCTCCCCCCTGGAGGTCGAGACCCAGTACTTC. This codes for CASSSPLEVETQYF.

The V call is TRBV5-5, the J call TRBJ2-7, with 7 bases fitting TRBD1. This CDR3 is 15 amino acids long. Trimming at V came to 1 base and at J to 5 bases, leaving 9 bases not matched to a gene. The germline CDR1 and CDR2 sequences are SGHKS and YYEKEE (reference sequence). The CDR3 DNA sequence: TGTGCCAGCAGCTTGTTTTTTGGACAGGCCAACGAGCAGTACTTC. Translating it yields CASSLFFGQANEQYF. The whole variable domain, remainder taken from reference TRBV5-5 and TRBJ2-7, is DAGVTQSPTHLIKTRGQQVTLRCSPISGHKSVSWYQQVLGQGPQFIFQYYEKEERGRGNFPDRFSARQFPNYSSELNVNALLLGDSALYLCASSLFFGQANEQYFGPGTRLTVT.

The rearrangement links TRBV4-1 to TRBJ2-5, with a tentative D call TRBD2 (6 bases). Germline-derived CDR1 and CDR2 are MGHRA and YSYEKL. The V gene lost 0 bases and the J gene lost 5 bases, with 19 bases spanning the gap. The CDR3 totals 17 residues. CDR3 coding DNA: TGCGCCAGCAGCCAAGATCAAGGAGGGAGGATGCGGGAGACCCAGTACTTC. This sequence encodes CASSQDQGGRMRETQYF.

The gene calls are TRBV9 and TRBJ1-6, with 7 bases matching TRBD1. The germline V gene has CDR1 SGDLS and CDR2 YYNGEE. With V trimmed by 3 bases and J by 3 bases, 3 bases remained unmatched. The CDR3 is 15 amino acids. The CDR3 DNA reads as TGTGCCAGCAGCGCCCGGACAGGCTATAATTCACCCCTCCACTTT. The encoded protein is CASSARTGYNSPLHF.

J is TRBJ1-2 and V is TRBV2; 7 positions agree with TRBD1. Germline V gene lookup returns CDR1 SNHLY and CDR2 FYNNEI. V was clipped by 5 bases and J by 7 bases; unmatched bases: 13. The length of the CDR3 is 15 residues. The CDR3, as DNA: TGTGCCAGCAGTAATAATCTTAGACAGGGCAGTGGCTACACCTTC. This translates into CASSNNLRQGSGYTF.

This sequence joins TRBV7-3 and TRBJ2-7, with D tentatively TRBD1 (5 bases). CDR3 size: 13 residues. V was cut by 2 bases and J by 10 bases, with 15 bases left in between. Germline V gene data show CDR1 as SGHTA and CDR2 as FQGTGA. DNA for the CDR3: TGTGCCAGCAGCTTACTCGGCCAGGGTGAACAGTACTTC. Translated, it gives CASSLLGQGEQYF.

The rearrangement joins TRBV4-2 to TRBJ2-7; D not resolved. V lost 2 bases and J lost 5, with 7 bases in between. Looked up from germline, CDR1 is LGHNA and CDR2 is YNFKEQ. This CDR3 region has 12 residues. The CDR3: CASSQPSDEQYF. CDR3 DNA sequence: TGTGCCAGCAGCCAACCGTCCGACGAGCAGTACTTC.

CDR3 residues: CASSLDLGQGIYYTF. The CDR3, as DNA: TGTGCCAGCAGCTTAGACCTCGGACAGGGCATTTACTACACCTTC. The chain couples TRBV5-5 to TRBJ1-2, with 8 bases lining up with TRBD1. J gave up 10 bases and V 2 bases, and 13 bases lay outside the gene matches. Germline loops: CDR1 SGHKS, CDR2 YYEKEE (reference sequence). This CDR3 spans 15 amino acids.

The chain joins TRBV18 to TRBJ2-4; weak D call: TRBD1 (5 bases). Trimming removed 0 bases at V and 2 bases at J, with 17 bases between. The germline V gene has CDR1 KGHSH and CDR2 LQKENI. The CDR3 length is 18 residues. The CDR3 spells CASSPPSRDVWTKNIQYF. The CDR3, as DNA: TGTGCCAGCTCACCACCGTCCAGGGATGTTTGGACCAAAAACATTCAGTACTTC.